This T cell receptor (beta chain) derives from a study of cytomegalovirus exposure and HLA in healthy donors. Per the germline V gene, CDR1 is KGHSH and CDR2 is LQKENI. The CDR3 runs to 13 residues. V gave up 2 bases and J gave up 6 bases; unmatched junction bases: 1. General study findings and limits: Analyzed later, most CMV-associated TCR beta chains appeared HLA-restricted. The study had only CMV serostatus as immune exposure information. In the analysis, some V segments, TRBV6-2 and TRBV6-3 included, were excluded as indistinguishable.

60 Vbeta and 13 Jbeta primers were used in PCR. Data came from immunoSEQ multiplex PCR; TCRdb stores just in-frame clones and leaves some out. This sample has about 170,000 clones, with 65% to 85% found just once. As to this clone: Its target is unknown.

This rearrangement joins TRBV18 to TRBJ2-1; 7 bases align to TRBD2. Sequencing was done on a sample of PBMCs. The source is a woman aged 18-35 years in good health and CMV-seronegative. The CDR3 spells CASSPGRVNEQFF. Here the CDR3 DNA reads TGTGCCAGCTCACCAGGGAGGGTCAATGAGCAGTTCTTC.